This entry lists 15 T cell receptor beta chains sequenced from one sample in a study of T cell responses to AZD1222 COVID-19 vaccine. Profiled with immunoSEQ multiplex PCR; TCRdb holds only in-frame clones, not every one. The sample includes some 110,000 clones, 80% to 90% seen only once; the top ten take about 3.1%. The input for sequencing was peripheral blood, taken on day 0 of AZD1222 vaccination. These receptors were collected from an adult in good health.

The chain has TRBV7-3 and TRBJ2-3; possibly TRBD2 for D (5 bases). CDR3 size: 14 residues. The V end was cut by 5 bases, the J end by 1 base, with 10 bases between. Germline V gene data show CDR1 as SGHTA and CDR2 as FQGTGA. The CDR3: CASSPFGGTDTQYF. The DNA of the CDR3 is TGTGCCAGCAGCCCCTTCGGGGGCACAGATACGCAGTATTTT.

V and J are TRBV4-3 and TRBJ1-2; possibly TRBD1 for D (6 bases). The germline V and J ends were trimmed by 8 bases and 5 bases, with 18 bases remaining between them. There are 14 residues in the CDR3. Germline V gene lookup returns CDR1 LGHNA and CDR2 YSLEER. The CDR3: CASASGGGAYGYTF. DNA of the CDR3: TGCGCCAGCGCTTCCGGAGGGGGGGCTTATGGCTACACCTTC.

V and J are TRBV7-8 and TRBJ1-1; the D gene is possibly TRBD1 (6 bases). CDR3 length: 17 amino acids. The germline V gene encodes CDR1 SGHVS and CDR2 FQNEAQ. Trimming shortened V by 4 bases and J by 3 bases, and 21 bases separated the two germline ends. The CDR3, as DNA: TGTGCCAGCAGCTCAACAATCTCAGGGGCCGTGGACACTGAAGCTTTCTTT. Its translation is CASSSTISGAVDTEAFF. Full variable domain (rest looked up from reference TRBV7-8 and TRBJ1-1): GAGVSQSPRYKVAKRGQDVALRCDPISGHVSLFWYQQALGQGPEFLTYFQNEAQLDKSGLPSDRFFAERPEGSVSTLKIQRTQQEDSAVYLCASSSTISGAVDTEAFFGQGTRLTVV.

This clone was observed a few times. J is TRBJ1-1 and V is TRBV4-1, with D tentatively TRBD1 (6 bases). Trimming stripped 5 bases from V and 8 bases from J, with 18 bases between. Germline CDR1 and CDR2: MGHRA and YSYEKL. This CDR3 has 14 amino acids. CDR3 DNA sequence: TGCGCCAGCAGCAATCAGGGGCCGCCCGCGGAAGCTTTCTTT. It specifies CASSNQGPPAEAFF.

V usage is TRBV4-1 and J usage is TRBJ1-1; D may be TRBD1 (5 bases). Germline CDR1 is MGHRA and CDR2 is YSYEKL. The V end lost 5 bases, the J end lost 5 bases, and 18 bases lay between the germline ends. This CDR3 is built from 15 residues. CDR3 loop: CASSYRQQGGTEAFF. In DNA form, the CDR3 reads TGCGCCAGCAGCTATCGACAGCAGGGCGGGACTGAAGCTTTCTTT.

The rearrangement links TRBV4-3 to TRBJ1-6, with 7 bases matching TRBD1. CDR1 is LGHNA and CDR2 is YSLEER in the germline V gene. The CDR3 spans 15 residues. V lost 1 base to trimming and J lost 5 bases; unmatched junction nucleotides: 2. The CDR3 DNA reads as TGCGCCAGCAGCCAAGGACAGGGTAATAATTCACCCCTCCACTTT. Translated: CASSQGQGNNSPLHF.

The chain employs TRBV6-5 and TRBJ1-5, with 8 bases that match TRBD1. Trimming removed 8 bases from V and 3 bases from J; junction bases left unmatched: 6. The CDR3 totals 14 residues. In germline, CDR1 is MNHEY, CDR2 SVGAGI. CDR3 sequence reads: CASWTGWSNQPQHF. As DNA, the CDR3 is TGTGCCAGCTGGACAGGGTGGTCCAATCAGCCCCAGCATTTT.

The V gene is TRBV9, the J gene TRBJ2-1; the D gene could be TRBD1 or TRBD2 (6 bases each). Germline loops: CDR1 SGDLS, CDR2 YYNGEE. The CDR3 runs 17 residues. With 0 bases removed from V and 3 bases from J, the gap between germline ends came to 16 bases. CDR3 DNA sequence: TGTGCCAGCAGCGTAGACCCCTCGGAGGGGGTCTACAATGAGCAGTTCTTC. Amino acid sequence: CASSVDPSEGVYNEQFF.

Concerning this clone: The same CDR3 is also encoded by other DNA sequences in this sample. The V gene is TRBV3-1 (or the pseudogene TRBV3-2), the J gene TRBJ2-5; D perhaps matches TRBD1 (6 bases). Germline V gives CDR1 LGHDT, CDR2 YNNKEL (reference sequence). The CDR3 length is 14 residues. V lost 1 base and J lost 1, with 7 bases in between. CDR3 in amino acids: CASSQAQGQETQYF. CDR3 coding DNA: TGTGCCAGCAGCCAAGCACAGGGCCAAGAGACCCAGTACTTC.

The chain employs TRBV19 and TRBJ1-1; D might be TRBD1 (6 bases). The V gene's germline CDR1 is LNHDA and CDR2 SQIVND (reference sequence). V shed 3 bases and J shed 6 bases, with 11 bases lying between them. The CDR3 covers 13 residues. The CDR3 nucleotides are TGTGCCAGTAGTATGTTGGGGGCCGCTGAAGCTTTCTTT. Amino acids: CASSMLGAAEAFF.

This clone was seen a few times. This sequence joins TRBV11-1 and TRBJ2-1; 11 bases are shared with TRBD2. Germline assignment: CDR1 SGHAT and CDR2 FQDESV (reference sequence). V was pared by 1 base and J by 7 bases, with 6 bases of the junction left unmatched. There are 16 residues in the CDR3. CDR3 sequence reads: CASSLGSGGALNEQFF. CDR3 DNA: TGTGCCAGCAGCTTAGGTAGCGGGGGGGCCCTTAATGAGCAGTTCTTC.

Only a few counts were recorded for this clone. The chain uses TRBV6-2 or TRBV6-3 and TRBJ1-5, with D possibly TRBD1 on 5 matching bases. The germline V gene has CDR1 MNHEY and CDR2 SVGEGT. V gave up 0 bases and J gave up 3 bases, with 21 bases separating them. The CDR3 has 19 residues. The CDR3 DNA reads as TGTGCCAGCAGTTACTCGATGTTACAGGCATACCAAAACAATCAGCCCCAGCATTTT. Residues: CASSYSMLQAYQNNQPQHF.

V is TRBV5-8 and J is TRBJ2-7, with 8 positions matching TRBD1. CDR3 size: 13 residues. CDR1 is SGHTS, CDR2 YDEGEE, per germline. Germline trimming cut 4 bases from V and 6 bases from J; bases unmatched to any gene: 6. CDR3 region: CASSQDRVREQYF. The CDR3 nucleotides are TGTGCCAGCAGCCAGGACAGGGTACGCGAGCAGTACTTC.

The chain is built from TRBV11-1 and TRBJ1-4, with 11 bases lining up with TRBD1. The trim removed 4 bases at V and 8 bases at J, leaving 6 bases unmatched. Germline CDR1 reads SGHAT; CDR2 reads FQDESV (reference sequence). This CDR3 is built from 15 residues. In DNA, the CDR3 is TGTGCCAGCAGCTCCGCCGGACAGGGGGCAGAAAAACTGTTTTTT. Translating gives CASSSAGQGAEKLFF.

The gene calls are TRBV2 and TRBJ2-1; tentatively, D is TRBD2 (5 bases). CDR3 length: 16 amino acids. V lost 2 bases, J lost 0 bases, and 11 bases lay in between. Germline V CDR1 and CDR2: SNHLY, FYNNEI. For the CDR3, the DNA is TGTGCCAGCAGTGAACATGTGGGGAGCTCCTACAATGAGCAGTTCTTC. It specifies CASSEHVGSSYNEQFF.